This T cell receptor (beta chain) was documented in a study of blood T cell repertoires in COVID-19. Sequencing was performed with immunoSEQ multiplex PCR; in TCRdb, only in-frame clones are kept and a portion is missing. The sample holds roughly 280,000 clones, just under 90% seen once. V lost 0 bases and J 4 bases, leaving 27 bases between the germline ends. Germline CDR1 SQVTM, CDR2 ANQGSEA. The CDR3 loop spans 19 amino acids. The source of this sequence is a woman aged 55-75 years who had recovered from COVID-19. What was sequenced was PBMCs or T cells enriched from blood (not recorded which). This rearrangement joins TRBV29-1 to TRBJ1-1, with D maybe TRBD1 (5 bases). The CDR3 spells CSVEDPWGDPASSSTEAFF. The CDR3, as DNA: TGCAGCGTTGAAGATCCCTGGGGCGACCCGGCCTCCTCCTCCACTGAAGCTTTCTTT.